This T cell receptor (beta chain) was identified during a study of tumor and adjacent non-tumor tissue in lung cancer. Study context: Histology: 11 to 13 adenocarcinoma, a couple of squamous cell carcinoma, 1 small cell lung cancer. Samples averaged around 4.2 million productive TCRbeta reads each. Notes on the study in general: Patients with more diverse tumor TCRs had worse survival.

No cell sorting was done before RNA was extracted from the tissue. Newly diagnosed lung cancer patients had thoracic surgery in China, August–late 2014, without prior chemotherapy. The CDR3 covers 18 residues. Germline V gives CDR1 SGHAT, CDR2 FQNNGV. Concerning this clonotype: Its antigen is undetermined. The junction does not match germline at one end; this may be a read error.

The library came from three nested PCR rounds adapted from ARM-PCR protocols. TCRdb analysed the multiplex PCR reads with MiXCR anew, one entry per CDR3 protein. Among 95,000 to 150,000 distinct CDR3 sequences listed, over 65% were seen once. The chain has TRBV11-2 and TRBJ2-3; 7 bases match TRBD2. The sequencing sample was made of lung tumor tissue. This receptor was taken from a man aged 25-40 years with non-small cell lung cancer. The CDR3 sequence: CASTLHKRDGPSTDTQYF. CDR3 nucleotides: TGTGCCAGCACCTTACACAAGCGGGATGGACCCAGCACAGATACGCAGTATTTT.